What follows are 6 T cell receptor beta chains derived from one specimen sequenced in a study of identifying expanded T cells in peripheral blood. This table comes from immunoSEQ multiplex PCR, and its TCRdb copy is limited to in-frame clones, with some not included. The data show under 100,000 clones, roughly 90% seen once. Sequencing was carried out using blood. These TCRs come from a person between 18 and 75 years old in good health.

For the CDR3, the DNA is TGTGCCAGCAGCAGGGCGGCGGATAACTATGGCTACACCTTC. It is translated as CASSRAADNYGYTF. The chain employs TRBV5-6 and TRBJ1-2; no clear D gene. The germline gives CDR1 SGHDT, CDR2 YYEEEE. This CDR3 comprises 14 residues. Between the trimmed V and J ends, which lost 4 bases and 1 base, there was a span of 11 bases.

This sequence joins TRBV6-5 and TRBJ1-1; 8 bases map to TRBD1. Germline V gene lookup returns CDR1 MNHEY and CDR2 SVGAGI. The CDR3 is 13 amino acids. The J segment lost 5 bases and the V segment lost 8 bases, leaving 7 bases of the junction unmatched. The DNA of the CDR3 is TGTGCCAGCTATTCAGGGGGCCCTACTGAAGCTTTCTTT. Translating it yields CASYSGGPTEAFF.

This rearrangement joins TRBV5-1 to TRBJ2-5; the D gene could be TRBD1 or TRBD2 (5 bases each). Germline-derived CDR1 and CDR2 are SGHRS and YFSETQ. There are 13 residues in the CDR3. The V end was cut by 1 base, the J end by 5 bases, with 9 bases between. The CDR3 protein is CASSLRGEETQYF. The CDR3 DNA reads TGCGCCAGCAGCTTGAGGGGAGAGGAGACCCAGTACTTC.

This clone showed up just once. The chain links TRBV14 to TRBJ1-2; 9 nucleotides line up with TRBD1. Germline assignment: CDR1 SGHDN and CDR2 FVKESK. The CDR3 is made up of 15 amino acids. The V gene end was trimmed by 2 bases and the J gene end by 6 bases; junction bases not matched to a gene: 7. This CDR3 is CASSQLGTGLNGYTF. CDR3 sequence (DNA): TGTGCCAGCAGCCAATTGGGGACAGGGCTGAATGGCTACACCTTC.

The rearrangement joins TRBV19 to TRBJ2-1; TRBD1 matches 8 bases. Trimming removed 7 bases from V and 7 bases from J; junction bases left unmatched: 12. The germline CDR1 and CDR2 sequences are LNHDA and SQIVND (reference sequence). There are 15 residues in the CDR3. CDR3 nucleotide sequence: TGTGCCAGTAAAGTCGGCAGGGGGCTTGGGAATGAGCAGTTCTTC. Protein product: CASKVGRGLGNEQFF.

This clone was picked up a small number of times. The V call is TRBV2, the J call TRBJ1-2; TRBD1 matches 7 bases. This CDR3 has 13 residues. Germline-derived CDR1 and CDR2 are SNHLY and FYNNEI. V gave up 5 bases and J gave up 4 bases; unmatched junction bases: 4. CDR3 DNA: TGTGCCAGCAGTCCGGGACAGAGCTATGGCTACACCTTC. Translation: CASSPGQSYGYTF. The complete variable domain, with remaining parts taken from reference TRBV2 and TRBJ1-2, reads EPEVTQTPSHQVTQMGQEVILRCVPISNHLYFYWYRQILGQKVEFLVSFYNNEISEKSEIFDDQFSVERPDGSNFTLKIRSTKLEDSAMYFCASSPGQSYGYTFGSGTRLTVV.